The present entry profiles one TCR beta chain with its context. The target of this receptor is not known. One base away there is no much larger clone; base qualities are not given. The entry originates in a study of blood T cell repertoires in COVID-19 (dated by TCRdb to between 2020 and 2021). Turning to the overall study: Samples from collaborators originated in the United States, Italy and Spain and spanned both the acute and convalescent phases of COVID-19. The samples were drawn from the first 160 participants of the ongoing ImmuneRACE study and from 1,254 subjects provided by 6 global collaborators. The repertoires were released in a freely available public database meant as a resource for research on the immune response to SARS-CoV-2. Deeply sampled blood TCRbeta repertoires from subjects exposed to, actively infected with, or recovered from COVID-19 were included in the dataset. The prospective study material was composed of cDNA or gDNA derived from T cells, B-cell-depleted T cells, or PBMCs. The sample metadata nearly always contained a de-identified subject ID, COVID-19 status, age in years and sex. Where available, HLA class I and class II types were taken from metadata supplied by the sample provider and were not determined by assay-based typing. Beyond this particular receptor, the publication reports: How much clinical and demographic metadata was included differed by source and by participant, and the metadata was provided uncurated.

From its cysteine to its phenylalanine, the CDR3 spans 18 amino acids. The retained sequence is limited to the CDR3, 54 bases, with the frame set at the first base. V sheds 7 bases and J sheds 3 bases, leaving 28 bases between their ends. CDR1 SNHLY and CDR2 FYNNEI are derived from the germline V gene. At one collaborating source in Seattle, patients were enrolled during active infection and were followed longitudinally through the course of disease. Each collaborating institution followed its own protocols to collect whole blood in K2EDTA tubes. Collaborator samples were shipped for TCRbeta analysis as frozen whole blood, isolated PBMCs, or DNA extracted from either sample type. TCRbeta CDR3 regions were amplified from genomic DNA by means of the immunoSEQ Assay, a bias-controlled multiplex PCR. The source study handled its data this way. The number of nucleated cells in each sample was estimated by amplification of reference gene primers within the assay. Sequence reads were collapsed and filtered to measure the absolute abundance of every unique TCRbeta CDR3 rearrangement. For each sample, productive Simpson clonality was calculated as the square root of Simpson's diversity index across productive rearrangements. In TCRdb, the immuneACCESS table is reduced to in-frame sequences with V and J assigned. These tables do not hold every clone; where another copy was compared, an unresolved V gene accounts for under half, and the others remain unexplained. V, J and clone size are those of that table, while D and trimming were read from the DNA. This sample lists 150,000 to 200,000 clones; around 83% were detected once. The ten top clones hold about 8.3% of the sample.

The chain joins TRBV2 to TRBJ2-7; a tentative D match to TRBD2 spans 6 bases. The material sequenced was peripheral blood. The source is a woman in her 70s with COVID-19, enrolled during active disease. The CDR3: CASKNTGGVAGLDYEQYF. The DNA sequence is TGTGCCAGCAAGAACACGGGCGGGGTAGCCGGTCTGGACTACGAGCAGTACTTC.